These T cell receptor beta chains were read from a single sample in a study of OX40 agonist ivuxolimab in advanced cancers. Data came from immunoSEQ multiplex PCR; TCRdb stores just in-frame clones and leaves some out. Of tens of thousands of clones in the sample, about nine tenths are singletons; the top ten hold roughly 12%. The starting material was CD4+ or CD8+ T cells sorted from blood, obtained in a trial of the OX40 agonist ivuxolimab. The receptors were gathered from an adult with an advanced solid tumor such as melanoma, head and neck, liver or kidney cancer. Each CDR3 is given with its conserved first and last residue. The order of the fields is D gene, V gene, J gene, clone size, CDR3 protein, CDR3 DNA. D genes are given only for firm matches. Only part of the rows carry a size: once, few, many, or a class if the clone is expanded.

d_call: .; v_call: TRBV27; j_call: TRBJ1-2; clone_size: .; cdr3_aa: CASILRWGGSLSGYTF; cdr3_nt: TGTGCCAGCATCCTAAGGTGGGGCGGGAGCCTAAGCGGCTACACCTTC
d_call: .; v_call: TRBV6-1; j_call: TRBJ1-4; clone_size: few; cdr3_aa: CASSKREGEKLFF; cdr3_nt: TGTGCCAGCAGTAAACGGGAGGGTGAAAAACTGTTTTTT
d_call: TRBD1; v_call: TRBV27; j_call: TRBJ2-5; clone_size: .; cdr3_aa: CASRPDRGETQYF; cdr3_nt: TGTGCCAGCAGGCCGGACAGGGGGGAGACCCAGTACTTC
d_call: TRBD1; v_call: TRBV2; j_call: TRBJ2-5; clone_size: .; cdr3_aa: CASSKGQTQETQYF; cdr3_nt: TGTGCCAGCAGTAAGGGACAGACCCAAGAGACCCAGTACTTC
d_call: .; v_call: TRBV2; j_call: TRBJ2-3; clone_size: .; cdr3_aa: CASSTKTSTDTQYF; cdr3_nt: TGTGCCAGCAGTACAAAGACCAGCACAGATACGCAGTATTTT
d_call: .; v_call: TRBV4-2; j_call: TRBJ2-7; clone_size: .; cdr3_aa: CASSFRPGGRGGEQYF; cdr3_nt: TGTGCCAGCAGCTTCAGACCCGGGGGCAGGGGAGGCGAGCAGTACTTC
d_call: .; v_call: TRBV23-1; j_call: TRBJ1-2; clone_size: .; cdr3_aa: CASSLRRTGYGYTF; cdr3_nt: TGTGCCAGCAGCCTACGACGAACAGGTTATGGCTACACCTTC
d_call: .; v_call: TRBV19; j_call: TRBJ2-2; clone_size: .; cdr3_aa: CASSIFWGVDTGELFF; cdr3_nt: TGTGCCAGTAGTATATTTTGGGGGGTCGACACCGGGGAGCTGTTTTTT
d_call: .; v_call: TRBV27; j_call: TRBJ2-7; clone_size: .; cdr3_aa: CASRRTGPRGNEQYF; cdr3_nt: TGTGCCAGCCGACGGACGGGGCCGAGGGGCAACGAGCAGTACTTC
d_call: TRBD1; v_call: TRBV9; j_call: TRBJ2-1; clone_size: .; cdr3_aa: CASSGIRDSLYNEQFF; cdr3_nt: TGTGCCAGCAGCGGGATCCGGGACAGCTTATACAATGAGCAGTTCTTC
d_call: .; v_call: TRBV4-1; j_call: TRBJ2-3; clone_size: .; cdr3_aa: CASSQDSFTDTQYF; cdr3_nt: TGCGCCAGCAGCCAAGACAGTTTCACAGATACGCAGTATTTT
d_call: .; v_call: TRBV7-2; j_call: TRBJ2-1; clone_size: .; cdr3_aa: CASSLVPGYNEQFF; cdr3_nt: TGTGCCAGCAGCTTAGTCCCCGGGTACAATGAGCAGTTCTTC
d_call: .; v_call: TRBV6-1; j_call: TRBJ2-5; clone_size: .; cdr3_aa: CASSATTPLPGETQYF; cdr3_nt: TGTGCCAGCAGTGCTACGACGCCCCTCCCGGGGGAGACCCAGTACTTC
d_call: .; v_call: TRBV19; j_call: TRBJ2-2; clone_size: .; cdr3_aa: CASSNWARNTGELFF; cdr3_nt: TGTGCCAGTAGTAATTGGGCGCGGAACACCGGGGAGCTGTTTTTT
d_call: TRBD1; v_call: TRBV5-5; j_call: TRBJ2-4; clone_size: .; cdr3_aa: CASSLQGSKNIQYF; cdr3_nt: TGTGCCAGCAGCTTACAGGGGTCCAAAAACATTCAGTACTTC
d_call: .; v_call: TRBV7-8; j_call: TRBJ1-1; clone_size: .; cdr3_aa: CASAARELETTEAFF; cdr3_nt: TGTGCCAGTGCCGCCAGGGAATTGGAGACCACTGAAGCTTTCTTT
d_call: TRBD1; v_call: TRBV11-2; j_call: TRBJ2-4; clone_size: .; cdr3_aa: CASSRGQKNIQYF; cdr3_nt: TGTGCCAGCAGCCGGGGACAGAAAAACATTCAGTACTTC
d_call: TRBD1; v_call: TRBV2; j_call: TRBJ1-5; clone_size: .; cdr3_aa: CASSQGGGGRHF; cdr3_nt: TGTGCCAGCAGTCAGGGGGGCGGGGGGCGGCATTTT
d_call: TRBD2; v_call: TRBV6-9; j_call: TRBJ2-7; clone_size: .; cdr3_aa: CASSYSGTRGEQYF; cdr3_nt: TGTGCCAGCAGTTACTCGGGGACTAGGGGTGAGCAGTACTTC
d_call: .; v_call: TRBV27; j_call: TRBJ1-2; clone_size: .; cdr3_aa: CASSLSGTGYGYTF; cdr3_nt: TGTGCCAGCAGTTTATCTGGAACAGGGTATGGCTACACCTTC
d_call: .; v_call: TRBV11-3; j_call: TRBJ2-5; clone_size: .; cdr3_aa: CASSRDTQETQYF; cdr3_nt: TGTGCCAGCAGCCGGGACACCCAAGAGACCCAGTACTTC
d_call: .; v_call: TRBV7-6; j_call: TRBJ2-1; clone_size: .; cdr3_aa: CASSLAGGYNEQFF; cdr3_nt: TGTGCCAGCAGCTTAGCGGGAGGCTACAATGAGCAGTTCTTC
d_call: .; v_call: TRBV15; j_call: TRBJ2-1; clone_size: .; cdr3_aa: CATSRTATYNEQFF; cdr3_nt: TGTGCCACCAGCAGGACGGCTACCTACAATGAGCAGTTCTTC
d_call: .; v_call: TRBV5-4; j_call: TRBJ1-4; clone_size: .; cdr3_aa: CASSPLTTGSEKLFF; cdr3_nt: TGTGCCAGCAGCCCCTTGACAACGGGGAGTGAAAAACTGTTTTTT
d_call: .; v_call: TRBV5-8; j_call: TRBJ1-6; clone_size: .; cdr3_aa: CASSLNGRATNSPLHF; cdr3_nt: TGTGCCAGCAGCTTGAATGGCAGGGCGACGAATTCACCCCTCCACTTT
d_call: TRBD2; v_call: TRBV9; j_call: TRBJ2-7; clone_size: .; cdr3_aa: CASSLGLAGSEQYF; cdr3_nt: TGTGCCAGCAGCTTGGGACTAGCGGGAAGCGAGCAGTACTTC
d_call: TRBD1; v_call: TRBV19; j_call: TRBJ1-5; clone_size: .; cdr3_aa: CASTANPRGQGHQPQHF; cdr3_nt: TGTGCCAGTACCGCAAATCCGAGGGGACAGGGGCATCAGCCCCAGCATTTT
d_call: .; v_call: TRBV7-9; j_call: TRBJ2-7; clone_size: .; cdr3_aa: CASSLGSGSYEQYF; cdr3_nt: TGTGCCAGCAGCCTAGGCTCAGGCTCCTACGAGCAGTACTTC
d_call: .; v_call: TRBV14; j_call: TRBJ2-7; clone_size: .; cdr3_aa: CASSQGTRGWDYEQYF; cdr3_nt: TGTGCCAGCAGCCAAGGAACCAGGGGATGGGACTACGAGCAGTACTTC
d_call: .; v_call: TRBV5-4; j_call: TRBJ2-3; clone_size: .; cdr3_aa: CASSPGLQLSTDTQYF; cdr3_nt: TGTGCCAGCAGCCCTGGTTTACAGCTTAGCACAGATACGCAGTATTTT
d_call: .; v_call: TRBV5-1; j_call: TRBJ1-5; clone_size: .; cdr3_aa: CASSLGYFTNQPQHF; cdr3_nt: TGCGCCAGCAGCTTGGGATACTTCACCAATCAGCCCCAGCATTTT
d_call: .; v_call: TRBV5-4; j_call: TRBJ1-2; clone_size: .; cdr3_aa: CASSQANGFYGYTF; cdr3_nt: TGTGCCAGCAGCCAAGCGAATGGATTTTACGGCTACACCTTC
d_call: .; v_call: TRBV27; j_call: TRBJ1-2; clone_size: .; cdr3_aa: CASSLREGWYGYTF; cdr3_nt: TGTGCCAGCAGTTTAAGGGAGGGGTGGTATGGCTACACCTTC
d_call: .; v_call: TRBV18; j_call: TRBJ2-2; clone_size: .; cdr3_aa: CASSPHIAGELFF; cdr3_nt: TGTGCCAGCTCACCACATATCGCCGGGGAGCTGTTTTTT
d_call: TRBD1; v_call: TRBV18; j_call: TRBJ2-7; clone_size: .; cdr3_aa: CASSPPDSRGPYEQYF; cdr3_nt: TGTGCCAGCTCACCTCCCGACAGCAGGGGGCCCTACGAGCAGTACTTC
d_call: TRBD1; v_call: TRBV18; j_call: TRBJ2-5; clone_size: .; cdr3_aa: CASSPPTGRETQYF; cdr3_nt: TGTGCCAGCTCGCCCCCGACAGGGAGAGAGACCCAGTACTTC
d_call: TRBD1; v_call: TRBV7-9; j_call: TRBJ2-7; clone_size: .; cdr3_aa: CASSLSPITGGVEQYF; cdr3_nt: TGTGCCAGCAGCTTATCCCCCATTACAGGGGGCGTCGAGCAGTACTTC
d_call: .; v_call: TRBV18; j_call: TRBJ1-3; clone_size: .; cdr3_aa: CASSLQGGGNTIYF; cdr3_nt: TGTGCCAGCTCACTACAAGGAGGTGGAAACACCATATATTTT
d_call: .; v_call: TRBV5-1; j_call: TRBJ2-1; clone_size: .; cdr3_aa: CASSLENRPSARAYNEQFF; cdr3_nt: TGCGCCAGCAGCTTGGAAAATCGGCCTAGCGCCAGGGCCTACAATGAGCAGTTCTTC
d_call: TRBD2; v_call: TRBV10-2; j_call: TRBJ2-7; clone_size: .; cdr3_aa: CATLKWGGDRTYEQYF; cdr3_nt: TGCGCCACCCTGAAATGGGGAGGGGACCGAACCTACGAGCAGTACTTC
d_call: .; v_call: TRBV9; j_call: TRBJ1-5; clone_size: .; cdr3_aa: CASSAPTQSNQPQHF; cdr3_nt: TGTGCCAGCAGCGCCCCCACTCAGAGCAATCAGCCCCAGCATTTT
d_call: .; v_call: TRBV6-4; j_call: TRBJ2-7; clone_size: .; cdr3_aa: CASKVSREPHREQYF; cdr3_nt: TGTGCCAGTAAGGTGAGCCGGGAACCCCATCGCGAGCAGTACTTC
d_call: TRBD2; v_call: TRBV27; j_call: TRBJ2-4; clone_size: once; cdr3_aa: CASSFHRGGKNIQYF; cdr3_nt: TGTGCCAGCAGTTTCCATCGGGGGGGAAAGAACATTCAGTACTTC
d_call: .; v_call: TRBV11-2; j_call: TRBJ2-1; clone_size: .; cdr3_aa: CASSPTPYNEQFF; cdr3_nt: TGTGCCAGCAGCCCGACCCCCTACAATGAGCAGTTCTTC
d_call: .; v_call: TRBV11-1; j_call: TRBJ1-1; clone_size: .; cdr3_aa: CASSLYTSPEAFF; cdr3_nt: TGTGCCAGCAGCTTATATACCTCCCCTGAAGCTTTCTTT
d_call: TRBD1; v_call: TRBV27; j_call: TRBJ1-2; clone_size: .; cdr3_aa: CASSPNRGSGGYTF; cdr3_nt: TGTGCCAGCAGTCCTAACAGGGGAAGTGGCGGCTACACCTTC
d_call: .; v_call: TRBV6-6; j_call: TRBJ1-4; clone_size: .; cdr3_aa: CASSYAPAEKLFF; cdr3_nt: TGTGCCAGCAGTTACGCTCCGGCTGAAAAACTGTTTTTT